This T cell receptor beta chain was captured in a study of T-cell reconstitution after alpha-beta-depleted transplantation in children (dated by TCRdb to 2015 to 2016). Background for the entire study: Using TCR repertoire profiling, the study followed T-cell immune reconstitution in a quantitative way in children after TCRalphabeta/CD19-depleted allogeneic hematopoietic cell transplantation. What the authors observed across the whole study: Hyperexpanded clone frequencies declined over subsequent months; after one year, T-cell counts and TCRbeta diversity were mostly attributed to newly produced T cells. About two months after transplant, the apparently early recovery of alphabetaT-cell counts reportedly depended on just several hundred clones that had expanded rapidly and came from non-depleted graft cells. In some patients, high TCRbeta diversity at day 60 was attributed to recipient T cells and intrathymic progenitors that had survived conditioning.

The method was PCR. Sequenced using an Illumina HiSeq 2500. TCR library preparation used molecular barcoding, with unique molecular identifiers applied to normalize quantification of the TCRbeta repertoire. TCRdb trimmed the raw reads at Q25, called clones with MiXCR and kept productive beta chains. Entries are consolidated by CDR3 protein sequence, retaining the most common genes and DNA. This sample has some 600,000 distinct CDR3 sequences in its table, and around 13% of those were observed once. Around 2.2% of the sample comes from the top ten. As regards this clonotype: Its binding antigen is unknown. No base-level quality is on record; no much larger clone is a single base apart.

The germline V gene (reference sequence) provides CDR1 DFQATT and CDR2 SNEGSKA. Counted from cysteine to phenylalanine, this CDR3 has 14 amino acids. Here the CDR3 DNA is all that survives: 42 bases in frame from base 1. Compared with germline, V lacks 4 bases and J lacks 7 bases; bases without a gene match: 12. Reading the label with the study, this specimen's treatment or condition is: allogeneic hematopoietic cell transplantation with graft depleted of TCRalphabeta T cells and CD19 B cells. The children who served as transplant recipients had been given grafts of TCRalphabeta/CD19-depleted allogeneic hematopoietic cells.

The receptor chain draws on TRBV20-1 and TRBJ2-5, with 7 bases matching TRBD2. This material consisted of PBMCs, mostly from graft donor cells, taken 360 days after TCRalphabeta/CD19-depleted stem cell transplant. The TCR sequence derives from a male patient younger than 18 who had a stem cell transplant for acute myeloid leukemia, so the T cells may come from the graft donor. The DNA sequence reads TGCAGTGCTACCTCTAGCGGTCCAAGCTTGACCCAGTACTTC. Translated, this is CSATSSGPSLTQYF.